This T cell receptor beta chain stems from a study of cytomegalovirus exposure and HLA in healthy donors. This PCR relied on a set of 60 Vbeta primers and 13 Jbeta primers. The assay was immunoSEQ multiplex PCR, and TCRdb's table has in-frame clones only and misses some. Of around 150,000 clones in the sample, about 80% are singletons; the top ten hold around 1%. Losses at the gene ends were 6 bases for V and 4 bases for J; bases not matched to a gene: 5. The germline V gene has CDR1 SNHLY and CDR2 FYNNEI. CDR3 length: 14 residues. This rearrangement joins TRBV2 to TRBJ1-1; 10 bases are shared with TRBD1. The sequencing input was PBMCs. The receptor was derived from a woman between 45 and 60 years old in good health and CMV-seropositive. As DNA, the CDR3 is TGTGCCAGCAGGGGTCGGACAGGGGGCACTGAAGCTTTCTTT. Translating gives CASRGRTGGTEAFF.